Listed here is a single T cell receptor (beta chain). Its antigen is unknown. No base-level quality is on record; no much larger clone is a single base apart. The data derive from a study of CD8 T cells in ankylosing spondylitis (dated by TCRdb to 2015 to 2018). For the study in its entirety: The study set out to find disease-linked TCR variants by profiling T cell receptor beta repertoires in ankylosing spondylitis patients and healthy donors. Peripheral blood samples were taken, and synovial fluid was additionally collected from ankylosing spondylitis patients. The full study cohort comprised approximately 23 ankylosing spondylitis patients and about 110 healthy donors. Study-level results and caveats: Blood from ankylosing spondylitis patients appeared to be characterized by a TCR beta motif composed of eight highly homologous amino acid variants. Some of the motif variants had been reported before in the synovial fluid and blood of reactive arthritis patients, a finding that suggests common disease-initiation mechanisms. According to the report, matched synovial fluid samples from ankylosing spondylitis patients were significantly enriched for the disease-linked clones. The disease-linked clones had a CD8+ phenotype and were found at relatively low frequencies in peripheral blood.

Relative to germline, V is 4 bases shorter and J is 0 bases shorter, with 12 bases between their ends. In the germline V gene, CDR1 corresponds to SGHNT and CDR2 to YENEEA. The CDR3 covers 16 residues, taking in both the cysteine and the phenylalanine. The DNA shown is the 48-base CDR3, in frame from base 1. Sequenced on an Illumina HiSeq 2500. TCR beta libraries were prepared by quantitative 5'-RACE with molecular barcodes. Per the authors' processing: A new computational method based on a probabilistic model of VDJ rearrangement was used to identify disease-linked TCR variants. The public sequencing data were trimmed at Q25 with fastp and processed into clonotypes with MiXCR by TCRdb, which kept only in-frame beta chains. When rows share a CDR3 protein, they turn into one entry using the most common DNA and genes. None of the V and J calls come from the authors' own analysis; TCRdb made them. The sample table records 650,000 to 800,000 distinct CDR3 sequences; roughly 19% of these occur just once. The leading ten clones occupy under 20% of the sample.

The chain was built from TRBV11-3 and TRBJ2-2; tentative D gene TRBD1, with 5 bases matching. Sequencing was performed on blood, either unsorted or a sorted T cell fraction (not recorded which). This TCR came from a male donor with ankylosing spondylitis. The nucleotide sequence reads as follows: TGTGCCAGCAGCTCCCCAGACAGCGCGAACACCGGGGAGCTGTTTTTT. The translation is CASSSPDSANTGELFF.